This TCR beta chain emerged from a study of identical twins. Study-level results: The abundant beta clonotypes from cord blood had fewer insertions, and memory repertoires had none of this.

One entry per CDR3 protein, called by TCRdb with MiXCR from the 5' RACE reads. The table includes about 660,000 distinct CDR3 sequences, less than 10% detected once. This clonotype was seen repeatedly, ten times or more. Its antigen is as yet unknown. This sample was shared with a second study, whose subject was yellow fever vaccine responses in identical twins.

The sample taken for sequencing was PBMCs. The clonotype was recovered from a woman aged 18-29 years in good health.

CDR3 in amino acids: CASSSRDRVHEQYF. The CDR3 DNA is TGTGCCAGCAGTTCCCGGGACAGGGTCCACGAGCAGTACTTC. This chain uses TRBV12-3 or TRBV12-4 with TRBJ2-7; 9 positions match TRBD1. The CDR3 consists of 14 residues. V was pared by 4 bases and J by 5 bases, with 6 bases of the junction left unmatched.